This T cell receptor (beta chain) was sequenced in a study of beta chain features in type 1 diabetes. Points from the study as a whole: Type 1 diabetes patients had moderately but significantly shorter TCRB CDR3s in all four CD4+ subsets. When VDJ junctions were examined, type 1 diabetes patients showed fewer insertions and more deletions.

V gave up 4 bases and J gave up 9 bases; unmatched junction bases: 13. Germline loops: CDR1 MDHEN, CDR2 SYDVKM. This CDR3 contains 16 residues. On this clone: Its target is not known.

Expressed TCRB transcripts were sequenced, since all the RNA that had been isolated was reverse transcribed. Some clones are missing from TCRdb's copy, which holds only in-frame ones; the method was immunoSEQ multiplex PCR. The sample shows some 45,000 clones, roughly 70% of them seen only once. Sorted populations all exceeded 98% purity. The chain couples TRBV28 to TRBJ2-4; 9 nucleotides line up with TRBD1. The sequence was obtained from a woman aged 18-35 years with type 1 diabetes. Sequenced sample: Tregs from blood. As DNA, the CDR3 is TGTGCCAGCAGTTCCCGCCAAGGACAGGGGTTAGGCATTCAGTACTTC. Its translation: CASSSRQGQGLGIQYF.